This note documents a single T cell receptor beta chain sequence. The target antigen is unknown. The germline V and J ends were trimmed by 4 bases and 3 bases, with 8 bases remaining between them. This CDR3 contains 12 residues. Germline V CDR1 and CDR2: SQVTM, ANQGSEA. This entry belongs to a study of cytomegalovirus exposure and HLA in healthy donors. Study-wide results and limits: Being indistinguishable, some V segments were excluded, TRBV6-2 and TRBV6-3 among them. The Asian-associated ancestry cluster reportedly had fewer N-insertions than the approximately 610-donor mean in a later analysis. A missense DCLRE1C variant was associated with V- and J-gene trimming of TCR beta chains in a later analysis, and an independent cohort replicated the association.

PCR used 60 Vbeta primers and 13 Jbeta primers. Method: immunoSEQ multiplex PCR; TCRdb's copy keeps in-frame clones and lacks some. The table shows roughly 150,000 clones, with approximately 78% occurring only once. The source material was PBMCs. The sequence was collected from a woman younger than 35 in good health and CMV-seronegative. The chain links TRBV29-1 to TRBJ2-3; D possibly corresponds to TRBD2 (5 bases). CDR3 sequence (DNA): TGCAGCGTTGCCTCGGGAACAGATACGCAGTATTTT. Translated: CSVASGTDTQYF.